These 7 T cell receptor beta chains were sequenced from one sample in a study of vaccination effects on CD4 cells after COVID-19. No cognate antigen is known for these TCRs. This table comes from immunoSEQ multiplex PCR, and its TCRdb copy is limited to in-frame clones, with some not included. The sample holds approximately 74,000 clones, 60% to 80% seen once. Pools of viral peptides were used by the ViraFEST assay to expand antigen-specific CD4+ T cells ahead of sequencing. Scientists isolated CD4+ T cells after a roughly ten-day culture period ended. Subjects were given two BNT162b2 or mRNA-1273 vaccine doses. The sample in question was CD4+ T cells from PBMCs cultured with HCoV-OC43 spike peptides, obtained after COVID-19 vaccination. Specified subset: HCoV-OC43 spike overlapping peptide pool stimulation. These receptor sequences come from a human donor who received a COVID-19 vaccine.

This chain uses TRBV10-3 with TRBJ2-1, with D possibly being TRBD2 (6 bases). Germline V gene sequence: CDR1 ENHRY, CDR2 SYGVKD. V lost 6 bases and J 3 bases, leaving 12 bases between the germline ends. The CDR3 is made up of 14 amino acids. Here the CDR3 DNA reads TGTGCCATCAGCCCGGGGGAAATCTACAATGAGCAGTTCTTC. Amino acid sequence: CAISPGEIYNEQFF.

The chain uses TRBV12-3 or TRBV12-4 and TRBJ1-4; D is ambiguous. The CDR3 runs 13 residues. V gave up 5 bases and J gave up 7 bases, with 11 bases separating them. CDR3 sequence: CASSLRTGEKLFF. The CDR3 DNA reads TGTGCCAGCAGTCTACGGACGGGTGAAAAACTGTTTTTT.

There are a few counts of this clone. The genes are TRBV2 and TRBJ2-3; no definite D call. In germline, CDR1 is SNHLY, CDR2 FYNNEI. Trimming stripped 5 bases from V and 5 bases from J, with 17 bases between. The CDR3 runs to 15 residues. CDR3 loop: CASSLFVGPGDTQYF. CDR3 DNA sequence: TGTGCCAGCAGTCTGTTCGTGGGCCCGGGAGATACGCAGTATTTT.

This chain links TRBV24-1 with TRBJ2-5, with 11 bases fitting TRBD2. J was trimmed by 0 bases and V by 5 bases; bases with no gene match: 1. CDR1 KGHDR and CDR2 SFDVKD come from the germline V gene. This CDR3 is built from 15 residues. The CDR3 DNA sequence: TGTGCCACCAGTGGGACTAGCGGGTACCAAGAGACCCAGTACTTC. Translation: CATSGTSGYQETQYF.

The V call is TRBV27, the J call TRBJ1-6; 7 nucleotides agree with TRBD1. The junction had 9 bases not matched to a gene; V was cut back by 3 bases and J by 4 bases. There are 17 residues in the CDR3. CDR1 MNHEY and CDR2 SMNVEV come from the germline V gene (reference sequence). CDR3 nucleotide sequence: TGTGCCAGCAGTTTGGGTCGACAGGGTGGGTATAATTCACCCCTCCACTTT. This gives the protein CASSLGRQGGYNSPLHF.

The CDR3 loop is CASSPEDSTF. DNA of the CDR3: TGTGCCAGCTCACCCGAAGACAGCACCTTC. The chain couples TRBV18 to TRBJ1-2, with D maybe TRBD1 (5 bases). Between the trimmed V and J ends, which lost 3 bases and 13 bases, there was a span of 9 bases. Germline loops: CDR1 KGHSH, CDR2 LQKENI. The length of the CDR3 is 10 residues.

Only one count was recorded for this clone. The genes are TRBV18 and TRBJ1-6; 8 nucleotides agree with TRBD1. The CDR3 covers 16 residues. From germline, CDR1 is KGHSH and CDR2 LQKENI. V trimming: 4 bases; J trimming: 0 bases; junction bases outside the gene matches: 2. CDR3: CASSRQGRSYNSPLHF. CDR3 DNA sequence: TGTGCCAGCTCACGACAGGGGCGCTCCTATAATTCACCCCTCCACTTT.